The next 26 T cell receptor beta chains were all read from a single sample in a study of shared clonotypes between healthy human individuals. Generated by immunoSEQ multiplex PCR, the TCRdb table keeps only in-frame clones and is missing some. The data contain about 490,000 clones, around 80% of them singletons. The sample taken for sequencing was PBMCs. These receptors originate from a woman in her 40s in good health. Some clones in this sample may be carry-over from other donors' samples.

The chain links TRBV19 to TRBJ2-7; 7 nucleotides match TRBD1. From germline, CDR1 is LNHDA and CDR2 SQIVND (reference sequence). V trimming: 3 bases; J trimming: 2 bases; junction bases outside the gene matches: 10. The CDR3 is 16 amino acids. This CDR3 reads CASSIGTATTPYEQYF. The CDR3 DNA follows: TGTGCCAGTAGTATCGGGACAGCCACAACCCCCTACGAGCAGTACTTC.

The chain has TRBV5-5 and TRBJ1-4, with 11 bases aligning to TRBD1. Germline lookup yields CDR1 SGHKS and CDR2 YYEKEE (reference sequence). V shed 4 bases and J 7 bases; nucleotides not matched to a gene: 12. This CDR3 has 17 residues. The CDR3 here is CASSEGQGALVVEKLFF. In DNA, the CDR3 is TGTGCCAGCAGCGAAGGACAGGGGGCGCTTGTCGTTGAAAAACTGTTTTTT.

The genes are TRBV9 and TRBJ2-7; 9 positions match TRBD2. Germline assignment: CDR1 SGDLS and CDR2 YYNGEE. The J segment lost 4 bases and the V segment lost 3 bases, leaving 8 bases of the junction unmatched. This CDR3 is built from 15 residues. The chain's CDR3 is CASSEGLAGRYEQYF. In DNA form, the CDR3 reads TGTGCCAGCAGCGAGGGGCTAGCGGGACGGTACGAGCAGTACTTC.

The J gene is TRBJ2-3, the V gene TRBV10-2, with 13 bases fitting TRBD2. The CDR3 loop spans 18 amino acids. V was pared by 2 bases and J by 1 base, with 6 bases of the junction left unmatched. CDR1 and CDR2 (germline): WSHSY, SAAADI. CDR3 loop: CASSEPLLAGGRTDTQYF. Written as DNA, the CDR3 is TGCGCCAGCAGTGAGCCGCTACTAGCGGGAGGGCGCACAGATACGCAGTATTTT.

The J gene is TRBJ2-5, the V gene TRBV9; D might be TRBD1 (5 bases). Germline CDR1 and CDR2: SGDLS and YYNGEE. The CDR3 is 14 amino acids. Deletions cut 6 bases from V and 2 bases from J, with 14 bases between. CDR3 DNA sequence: TGTGCCAGCATGAGAGGACACCTTCAAGAGACCCAGTACTTC. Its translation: CASMRGHLQETQYF.

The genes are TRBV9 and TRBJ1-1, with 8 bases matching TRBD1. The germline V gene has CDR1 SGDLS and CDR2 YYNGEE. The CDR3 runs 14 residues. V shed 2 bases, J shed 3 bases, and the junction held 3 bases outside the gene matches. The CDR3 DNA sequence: TGTGCCAGCAGCGTCAGGGGGCGCGACACTGAAGCTTTCTTT. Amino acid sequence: CASSVRGRDTEAFF.

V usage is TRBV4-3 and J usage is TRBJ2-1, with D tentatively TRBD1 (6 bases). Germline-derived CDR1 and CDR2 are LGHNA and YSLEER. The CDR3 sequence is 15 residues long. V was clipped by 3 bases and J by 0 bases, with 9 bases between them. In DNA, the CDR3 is TGCGCCAGCAGCCACGACAGGAGCTCCTACAATGAGCAGTTCTTC. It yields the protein CASSHDRSSYNEQFF.

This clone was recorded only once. CDR3 region: CASSSEPGASYEQYF. The CDR3 DNA reads as TGTGCCAGCAGTAGCGAGCCGGGGGCCTCCTACGAGCAGTACTTC. The J gene is TRBJ2-5, the V gene TRBV6-1; tentatively, D is TRBD1 or TRBD2 (6 bases each). The J call may be mistaken, given a closer DNA end match to TRBJ2-7. Germline lookup yields CDR1 MNHNS and CDR2 SASEGT. The CDR3 is 15 residues long.

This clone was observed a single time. CDR3 nucleotides: TGTGCCAGCAGCCAGACACCTCCCGGGCAGTACTTC. It specifies CASSQTPPGQYF. J is TRBJ2-7 and V is TRBV6-5; no clear D. The V and J ends lost 6 bases and 9 bases respectively, with 15 bases between them. Per germline, CDR1 MNHEY and CDR2 SVGAGI. This CDR3 is built from 12 residues.

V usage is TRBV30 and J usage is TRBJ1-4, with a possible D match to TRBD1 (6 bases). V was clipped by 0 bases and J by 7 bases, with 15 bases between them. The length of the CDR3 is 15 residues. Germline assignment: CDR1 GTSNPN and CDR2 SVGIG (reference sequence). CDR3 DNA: TGTGCCTGGAGTGTACTCGGGGGCTTTAGTGAAAAACTGTTTTTT. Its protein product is CAWSVLGGFSEKLFF.

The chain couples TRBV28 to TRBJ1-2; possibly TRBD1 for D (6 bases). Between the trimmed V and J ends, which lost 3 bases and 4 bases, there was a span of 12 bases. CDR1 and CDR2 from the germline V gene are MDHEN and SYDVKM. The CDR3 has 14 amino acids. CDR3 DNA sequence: TGTGCCAGCAGTTTTCACGGGGGCAGCTATGGCTACACCTTC. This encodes CASSFHGGSYGYTF.

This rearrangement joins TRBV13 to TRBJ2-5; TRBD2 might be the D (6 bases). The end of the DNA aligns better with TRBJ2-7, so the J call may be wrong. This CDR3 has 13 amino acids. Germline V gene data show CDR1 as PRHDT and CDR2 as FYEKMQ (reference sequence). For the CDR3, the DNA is TGTGCCAGCAGACACGGGGGAAACTACGAGCAGTACTTC. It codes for CASRHGGNYEQYF.

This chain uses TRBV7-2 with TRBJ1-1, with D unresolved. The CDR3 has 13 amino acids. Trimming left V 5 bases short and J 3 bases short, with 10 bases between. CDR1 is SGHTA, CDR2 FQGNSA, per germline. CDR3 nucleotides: TGTGCCAGCAGCCCCACGGGTTACACTGAAGCTTTCTTT. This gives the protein CASSPTGYTEAFF.

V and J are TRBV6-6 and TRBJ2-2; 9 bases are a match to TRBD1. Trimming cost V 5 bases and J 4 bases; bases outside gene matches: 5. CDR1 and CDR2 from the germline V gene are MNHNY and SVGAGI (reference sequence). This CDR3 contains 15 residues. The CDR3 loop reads CASSPGTGFTGELFF. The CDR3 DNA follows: TGTGCCAGCAGTCCCGGGACAGGGTTCACCGGGGAGCTGTTTTTT.

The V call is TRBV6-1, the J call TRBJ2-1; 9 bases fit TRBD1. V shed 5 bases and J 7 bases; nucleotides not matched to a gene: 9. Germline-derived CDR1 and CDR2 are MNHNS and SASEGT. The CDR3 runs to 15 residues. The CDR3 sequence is CASSRSPGTGNEQFF. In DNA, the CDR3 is TGTGCCAGCAGTCGGAGTCCCGGGACAGGGAATGAGCAGTTCTTC.

CDR3 in DNA: TGTGCCAGCAGCATGACAGGAAACAATCAGCCCCAGCATTTT. Protein: CASSMTGNNQPQHF. This sequence joins TRBV6-6 and TRBJ1-5; tentative D call: TRBD1 (6 bases). The CDR3 has 14 residues. CDR1 and CDR2 (germline): MNHNY, SVGAGI (reference sequence). Between the trimmed V and J ends, which lost 6 bases and 3 bases, there was a span of 12 bases.

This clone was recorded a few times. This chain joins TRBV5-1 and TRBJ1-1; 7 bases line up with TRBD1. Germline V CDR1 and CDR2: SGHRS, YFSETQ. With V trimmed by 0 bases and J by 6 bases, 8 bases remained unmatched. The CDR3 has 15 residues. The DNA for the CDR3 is TGCGCCAGCAGCTTGGGACAGGGCATCCTCGCTGAAGCTTTCTTT. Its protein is CASSLGQGILAEAFF.

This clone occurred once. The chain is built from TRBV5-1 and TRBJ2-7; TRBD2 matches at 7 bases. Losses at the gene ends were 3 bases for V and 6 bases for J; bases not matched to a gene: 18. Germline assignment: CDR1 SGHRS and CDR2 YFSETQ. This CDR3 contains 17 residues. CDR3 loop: CASSSRVSGEGNREQYF. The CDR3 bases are TGCGCCAGCAGCTCACGGGTGTCGGGGGAGGGTAATCGCGAGCAGTACTTC.

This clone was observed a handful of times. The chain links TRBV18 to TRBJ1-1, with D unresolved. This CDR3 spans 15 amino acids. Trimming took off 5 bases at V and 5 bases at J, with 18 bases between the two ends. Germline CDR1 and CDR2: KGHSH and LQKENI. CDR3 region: CASSTRALGDTEAFF. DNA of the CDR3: TGTGCCAGCTCAACAAGGGCCCTTGGGGATACTGAAGCTTTCTTT.

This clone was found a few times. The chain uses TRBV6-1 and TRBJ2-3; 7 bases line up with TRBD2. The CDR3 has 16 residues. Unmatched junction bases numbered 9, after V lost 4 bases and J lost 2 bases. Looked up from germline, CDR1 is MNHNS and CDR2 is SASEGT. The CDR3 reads CASSGGTSAPTDTQYF. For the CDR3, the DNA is TGTGCCAGCAGTGGAGGTACTAGCGCGCCCACAGATACGCAGTATTTT.

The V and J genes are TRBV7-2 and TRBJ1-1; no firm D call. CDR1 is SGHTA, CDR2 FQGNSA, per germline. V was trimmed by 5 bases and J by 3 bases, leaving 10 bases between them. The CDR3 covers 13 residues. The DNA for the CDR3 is TGTGCCAGCAGCCCCCACAGAGACACTGAAGCTTTCTTT. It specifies CASSPHRDTEAFF.

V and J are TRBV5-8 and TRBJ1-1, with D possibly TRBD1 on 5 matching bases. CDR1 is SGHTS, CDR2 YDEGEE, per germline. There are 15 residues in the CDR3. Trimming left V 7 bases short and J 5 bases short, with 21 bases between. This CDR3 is CASPPGRGRNTEAFF. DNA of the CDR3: TGTGCCAGCCCGCCGGGGCGGGGGAGAAATACTGAAGCTTTCTTT. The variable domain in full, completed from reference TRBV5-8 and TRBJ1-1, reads EAGVTQSPTHLIKTRGQQATLRCSPISGHTSVYWYQQALGLGLQFLLWYDEGEERNRGNFPPRFSGRQFPNYSSELNVNALELEDSALYLCASPPGRGRNTEAFFGQGTRLTVV.

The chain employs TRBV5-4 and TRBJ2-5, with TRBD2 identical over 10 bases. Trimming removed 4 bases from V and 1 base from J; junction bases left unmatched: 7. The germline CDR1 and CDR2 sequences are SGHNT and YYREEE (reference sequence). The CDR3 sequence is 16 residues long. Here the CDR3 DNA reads TGTGCCAGCAGCGGCGGGACTAGCGTCCCCCAAGAGACCCAGTACTTC. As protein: CASSGGTSVPQETQYF.

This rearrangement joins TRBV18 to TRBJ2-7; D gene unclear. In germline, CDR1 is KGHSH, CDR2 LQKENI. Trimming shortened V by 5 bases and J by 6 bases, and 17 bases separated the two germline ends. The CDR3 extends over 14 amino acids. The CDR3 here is CASSTDGYPVEQYF. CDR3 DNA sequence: TGTGCCAGCTCAACCGACGGCTATCCCGTCGAGCAGTACTTC.

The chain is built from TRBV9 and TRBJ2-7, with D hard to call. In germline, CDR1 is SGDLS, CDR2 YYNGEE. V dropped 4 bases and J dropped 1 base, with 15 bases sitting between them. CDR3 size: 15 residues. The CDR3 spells CASSPRPTESYEQYF. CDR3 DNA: TGTGCCAGCAGCCCCCGACCCACAGAGTCCTACGAGCAGTACTTC.

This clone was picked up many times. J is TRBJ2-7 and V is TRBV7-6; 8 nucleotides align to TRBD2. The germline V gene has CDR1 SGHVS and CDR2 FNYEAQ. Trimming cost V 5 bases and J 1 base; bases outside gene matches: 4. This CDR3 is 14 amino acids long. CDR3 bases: TGTGCCAGCAGCACCTTAGCGGGGTCCTACGAGCAGTACTTC. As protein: CASSTLAGSYEQYF.